This TCR beta chain was recovered during a study of CD8 T cells in ankylosing spondylitis. Study-wide points: Relatively scarce in peripheral blood, disease-linked clones were CD8+. Earlier reports found some motif variants in synovial fluid and blood in reactive arthritis.

There are many counts of this clonotype. As yet, its antigen is unknown. The TCR beta libraries were generated through quantitative 5'-RACE incorporating molecular barcodes. TCRdb fed the 5' RACE reads into MiXCR, producing one record per CDR3 protein. The data show 180,000 or so distinct CDR3 sequences, under 14% seen once. CDR3 length: 13 residues. Looked up from germline, CDR1 is SGHRS and CDR2 is YFSETQ. V was clipped by 4 bases and J by 5 bases; unmatched bases: 6. The specimen was blood, either unsorted or a sorted T cell fraction (not recorded which). The chain carries TRBV5-1 and TRBJ2-7, with TRBD1 matching 7 bases. The origin of this receptor is a male donor with ankylosing spondylitis or in good health (not recorded which). CDR3 amino acids: CASSLTGVHEQYF. The DNA for the CDR3 is TGCGCCAGCAGCCTAACAGGGGTCCACGAGCAGTACTTC.